Below are 32 T cell receptor beta chains sequenced from a single sample in a study of cytomegalovirus exposure and HLA in healthy donors. Here immunoSEQ multiplex PCR was the method, and the copy in TCRdb shows in-frame clones only, minus some. Counted here are roughly 200,000 clones, approximately 78% occurring once; the ten biggest clones make up roughly 1.2%. Sample: PBMCs. These receptor sequences come from a woman between 25 and 40 years old in good health and CMV-seronegative.

The chain recombines TRBV15 with TRBJ2-3; 11 bases are a match to TRBD2. Germline V gives CDR1 LNHNV, CDR2 YYDKDF (reference sequence). The CDR3 spans 15 residues. V lost 3 bases to trimming and J lost 5 bases; unmatched junction nucleotides: 4. The CDR3 is CATSSSGGAVDTQYF. In DNA form, the CDR3 reads TGTGCCACCAGCAGTAGCGGGGGGGCAGTAGATACGCAGTATTTT.

V and J are TRBV7-3 and TRBJ1-6; TRBD1 agrees at 9 bases. The CDR3 has 15 amino acids. Germline CDR1 and CDR2: SGHTA and FQGTGA. With V trimmed by 1 base and J by 9 bases, 4 bases remained unmatched. CDR3 in DNA: TGTGCCAGCAGCTTAAACACAGGGGGCGTTTCACCCCTCCACTTT. Translation: CASSLNTGGVSPLHF.

This clone appeared a single time. This chain uses TRBV9 with TRBJ2-7; D is unresolved. The CDR3 loop spans 13 amino acids. Germline assignment: CDR1 SGDLS and CDR2 YYNGEE. Trimming cost V 5 bases and J 2 bases, with 11 bases left between them. This chain's CDR3 is CASSDDNPYEQYF. CDR3 bases: TGTGCCAGCAGTGATGACAACCCCTACGAGCAGTACTTC.

The chain is built from TRBV28 and TRBJ1-5; a weak D match, TRBD1 (5 bases). The CDR3 is 15 amino acids. In germline, CDR1 is MDHEN, CDR2 SYDVKM. V lost 5 bases, J lost 7 bases, and 18 bases lay in between. DNA of the CDR3: TGTGCCAGCAGTAAGGACAATATAGGGAACCAGCCCCAGCATTTT. The encoded protein is CASSKDNIGNQPQHF.

The chain recombines TRBV6-5 with TRBJ1-2; 9 bases match TRBD1. Germline V CDR1 and CDR2: MNHEY, SVGAGI. Germline trimming cut 2 bases from V and 3 bases from J; bases unmatched to any gene: 7. This CDR3 contains 16 residues. The CDR3 reads CASSYGRRQGDYGYTF. The CDR3 coding sequence is TGTGCCAGCAGTTACGGCCGGAGACAGGGGGACTATGGCTACACCTTC.

The chain employs TRBV10-1 and TRBJ2-3; D gene ambiguous. Germline V gene sequence: CDR1 WNHNN, CDR2 SYGVQD (reference sequence). The CDR3 is made up of 13 amino acids. V dropped 4 bases and J dropped 0 bases, with 5 bases sitting between them. For the CDR3, the DNA is TGCGCCAGCAGTGTCTCTAGCACAGATACGCAGTATTTT. This gives the protein CASSVSSTDTQYF.

This rearrangement joins TRBV19 to TRBJ2-1; 7 positions match TRBD1. Trimming took 3 bases from V and 2 from J; bases not matched to a gene: 1. The CDR3 length is 14 residues. Per germline, CDR1 LNHDA and CDR2 SQIVND (reference sequence). CDR3 sequence (DNA): TGTGCCAGTAGTATCAGGGGGACCTACAATGAGCAGTTCTTC. It specifies CASSIRGTYNEQFF.

The chain combines TRBV4-2 with TRBJ2-5, with TRBD2 identical over 7 bases. Unmatched junction bases numbered 12, after V lost 5 bases and J lost 3 bases. The CDR3 totals 16 residues. Germline CDR1 is LGHNA and CDR2 is YNFKEQ. The CDR3 here is CASSKWGGSPEETQYF. CDR3 bases: TGTGCCAGCAGCAAGTGGGGCGGGAGCCCTGAAGAGACCCAGTACTTC.

This chain connects TRBV27 to TRBJ2-2; 15 bases align to TRBD2. CDR1 MNHEY and CDR2 SMNVEV come from the germline V gene (reference sequence). V was pared by 4 bases and J by 1 base, with 13 bases of the junction left unmatched. The CDR3 has 21 amino acids. The DNA of the CDR3 is TGTGCCAGCAGTTCCGCCGACCTGGGACTAGCGGGAGGATTGAACACCGGGGAGCTGTTTTTT. Amino acids: CASSSADLGLAGGLNTGELFF.

This chain links TRBV5-1 with TRBJ2-1; 9 nucleotides line up with TRBD1. Per germline, CDR1 SGHRS and CDR2 YFSETQ. The CDR3 loop spans 15 amino acids. V shed 2 bases and J 9 bases; nucleotides not matched to a gene: 9. CDR3 amino acids: CASSLPGQGVIEQFF. CDR3 sequence (DNA): TGCGCCAGCAGCTTACCGGGACAGGGTGTTATTGAGCAGTTCTTC. The variable domain in full, with the rest retrieved from reference TRBV5-1 and TRBJ2-1, is KAGVTQTPRYLIKTRGQQVTLSCSPISGHRSVSWYQQTPGQGLQFLFEYFSETQRNKGNFPGRFSGRQFSNSRSEMNVSTLELGDSALYLCASSLPGQGVIEQFFGPGTRLTVL.

V and J are TRBV28 and TRBJ2-3; tentatively, D is TRBD2 (5 bases). The germline CDR1 and CDR2 sequences are MDHEN and SYDVKM. This CDR3 spans 16 amino acids. The ends were cut back, 6 bases at V and 1 base at J, with 17 bases in the middle. The CDR3 sequence is CASSSGGLERTDTQYF. CDR3 sequence (DNA): TGTGCCAGCAGCTCGGGTGGACTGGAGCGCACAGATACGCAGTATTTT.

The rearrangement uses TRBV28 and TRBJ1-5; 10 bases match TRBD1. The J segment lost 5 bases and the V segment lost 4 bases, leaving 2 bases of the junction unmatched. The CDR3 runs to 14 residues. The germline V gene encodes CDR1 MDHEN and CDR2 SYDVKM. DNA for the CDR3: TGTGCCAGCAGTTCCGGACAGGGGGATCAGCCCCAGCATTTT. Protein: CASSSGQGDQPQHF.

J is TRBJ2-3 and V is TRBV30; 10 nucleotides line up with TRBD1. Germline CDR1 is GTSNPN and CDR2 is SVGIG (reference sequence). V dropped 3 bases and J dropped 3; count of bases not matched to a gene: 12. CDR3 length: 17 amino acids. The CDR3 DNA is TGTGCCTGGAGCCCGCCGGGACAGGGGATGAGGACAGATACGCAGTATTTT. Protein: CAWSPPGQGMRTDTQYF.

This sequence joins TRBV5-5 and TRBJ1-2, with TRBD1 identical over 7 bases. The V segment lost 2 bases and the J segment 3 bases; nucleotides outside the gene matches: 4. The CDR3 spans 14 residues. CDR1 is SGHKS and CDR2 is YYEKEE in the germline V gene (reference sequence). The chain's CDR3 is CASSFRQGDYGYTF. In DNA, the CDR3 is TGTGCCAGCAGCTTCCGGCAGGGGGACTATGGCTACACCTTC.

The J gene is TRBJ1-5, the V gene TRBV6-1, with 11 bases that match TRBD1. CDR1 MNHNS and CDR2 SASEGT come from the germline V gene. CDR3 size: 14 residues. Germline trimming cut 7 bases from V and 7 bases from J; bases unmatched to any gene: 6. The CDR3 DNA is TGTGCCAGCACACCGGGACAGGGGGGACAGCCCCAGCATTTT. It is translated as CASTPGQGGQPQHF.

The rearrangement joins TRBV29-1 to TRBJ2-7; TRBD2 might be the D (6 bases). The CDR3 sequence is 11 residues long. Germline V gene sequence: CDR1 SQVTM, CDR2 ANQGSEA. With 4 bases removed from V and 4 bases from J, the gap between germline ends came to 8 bases. CDR3: CSVAGVYEQYF. CDR3 in DNA: TGCAGCGTTGCGGGAGTATACGAGCAGTACTTC.

The gene calls are TRBV19 and TRBJ2-7, with 9 nucleotides matching TRBD1. Germline CDR1 LNHDA, CDR2 SQIVND (reference sequence). This CDR3 is 15 amino acids long. The trim removed 6 bases at V and 5 bases at J, leaving 11 bases unmatched. The CDR3 here is CASRDTGTGLDEQYF. The CDR3 nucleotides read TGTGCCAGTAGAGATACCGGGACAGGGCTGGACGAGCAGTACTTC. The whole variable domain, remainder taken from reference TRBV19 and TRBJ2-7, is DGGITQSPKYLFRKEGQNVTLSCEQNLNHDAMYWYRQDPGQGLRLIYYSQIVNDFQKGDIAEGYSVSREKKESFPLTVTSAQKNPTAFYLCASRDTGTGLDEQYFGPGTRLTVT.

The chain carries TRBV5-1 and TRBJ1-2; 7 bases match TRBD1. This CDR3 is 15 amino acids long. V lost 2 bases and J lost 4; bases outside the gene matches: 8. Germline CDR1 is SGHRS and CDR2 is YFSETQ. DNA for the CDR3: TGCGCCAGCAGCTTTGGGACAGACTTCCCCTATGGCTACACCTTC. This encodes CASSFGTDFPYGYTF.

The chain carries TRBV19 and TRBJ1-5; D not resolved. Trimming removed 8 bases from V and 0 bases from J, with 14 bases in between. The CDR3 totals 15 residues. CDR1 is LNHDA, CDR2 SQIVND, per germline (reference sequence). DNA of the CDR3: TGTGCCAGTTCCACATATATCGATAGCAATCAGCCCCAGCATTTT. It yields the protein CASSTYIDSNQPQHF.

CDR3 bases: TGTGCCATCAGTGAACCCAGGGGGCGCGCCACTGAAGCTTTCTTT. Protein product: CAISEPRGRATEAFF. The chain joins TRBV10-3 to TRBJ1-1; the match to TRBD1 covers 8 bases. With 3 bases clipped from V and 4 bases from J, the junction kept 7 bases outside the gene matches. CDR1 is ENHRY, CDR2 SYGVKD, per germline. CDR3 length equals 15 residues.

The chain is built from TRBV7-2 and TRBJ1-5; D unclear. This CDR3 has 16 residues. Deletions cut 5 bases from V and 0 bases from J, with 14 bases between. The germline gives CDR1 SGHTA, CDR2 FQGNSA. The CDR3 loop reads CASSNGGLRSNQPQHF. CDR3 in DNA: TGTGCCAGCAGCAATGGAGGACTGCGTAGCAATCAGCCCCAGCATTTT.

This clone was found a few times. The chain employs TRBV5-1 and TRBJ2-2, with 7 positions matching TRBD1. CDR1 SGHRS and CDR2 YFSETQ come from the germline V gene. Trimming cost V 4 bases and J 8 bases; bases outside gene matches: 5. The CDR3 spans 13 residues. In DNA form, the CDR3 reads TGCGCCAGCAGCCGAGACAGGGCTGGGGAGCTGTTTTTT. Protein sequence: CASSRDRAGELFF.

V usage is TRBV30 and J usage is TRBJ1-5, with unresolved D. CDR3 length equals 13 residues. CDR1 and CDR2 (germline): GTSNPN, SVGIG (reference sequence). V was cut by 2 bases and J by 7 bases, with 12 bases left in between. In DNA form, the CDR3 reads TGTGCCTGGAGTCGGGAGTTGAGGCAGCCCCAGCATTTT. It is translated as CAWSRELRQPQHF.

This clone was detected only once. The V gene is TRBV30, the J gene TRBJ2-3; 7 nucleotides line up with TRBD1. Unmatched junction bases numbered 3, after V lost 3 bases and J lost 0 bases. The CDR3 is 14 residues long. The V gene's germline CDR1 is GTSNPN and CDR2 SVGIG (reference sequence). CDR3 in amino acids: CAWRGTVSTDTQYF. DNA for the CDR3: TGTGCCTGGAGAGGGACAGTCAGCACAGATACGCAGTATTTT.

The chain couples TRBV19 to TRBJ1-2; no firm D call. CDR1 is LNHDA and CDR2 is SQIVND in the germline V gene (reference sequence). Trimming shortened V by 5 bases and J by 5 bases, and 18 bases separated the two germline ends. The CDR3 covers 15 residues. The CDR3 nucleotides are TGTGCCAGTAGTCCGGCAGGATTAACCACGTATGGCTACACCTTC. This encodes CASSPAGLTTYGYTF.

V is TRBV6-5 and J is TRBJ1-2, with no clear D. The germline V gene has CDR1 MNHEY and CDR2 SVGAGI. The CDR3 extends over 15 amino acids. The V end was cut by 0 bases, the J end by 6 bases, with 14 bases between. The CDR3 DNA is TGTGCCAGCAGTTACTCACTGGCGGGATGGGATGGCTACACCTTC. Translating it yields CASSYSLAGWDGYTF.

This chain connects TRBV27 to TRBJ2-3; D unresolved. CDR3 length: 13 residues. CDR1 and CDR2 (germline): MNHEY, SMNVEV (reference sequence). The ends were cut back, 5 bases at V and 4 bases at J, with 10 bases in the middle. CDR3 in amino acids: CASSRPAADTQYF. The CDR3 DNA reads TGTGCCAGCAGTCGGCCTGCGGCAGATACGCAGTATTTT.

Concerning this clone: Other nucleotide sequences in the sample specify the same CDR3. The rearrangement joins TRBV30 to TRBJ2-5, with D perhaps matching TRBD2 (6 bases). V lost 3 bases, J lost 2 bases, and 10 bases lay in between. The CDR3 is 13 residues long. Germline V CDR1 and CDR2: GTSNPN, SVGIG (reference sequence). The CDR3 bases are TGTGCCTGGAGCCGCCGGGAGCAAGAGACCCAGTACTTC. The encoded protein is CAWSRREQETQYF.

This clone was picked up a small number of times. The chain recombines TRBV18 with TRBJ2-7, with a weak D call TRBD2 (6 bases). The CDR3 loop spans 12 amino acids. CDR1 KGHSH and CDR2 LQKENI come from the germline V gene. The ends were cut back, 6 bases at V and 6 bases at J, with 12 bases in the middle. In nucleotides, the CDR3 is TGTGCCAGCTCCCCGGCGGGGACCGAGCAGTACTTC. Protein sequence: CASSPAGTEQYF.

This clone has just a few counts. CDR3 coding DNA: TGTGCTAGTGGGGCCATGGGCAATCAGCCCCAGCATTTT. The encoded protein is CASGAMGNQPQHF. This rearrangement joins TRBV12-5 to TRBJ1-5; D is uncertain. This CDR3 has 13 amino acids. The V end was cut by 6 bases, the J end by 2 bases, with 8 bases between. Germline V gene lookup returns CDR1 LGHNT and CDR2 FRNRAP.

The chain recombines TRBV5-6 with TRBJ2-2; possibly TRBD1 for D (6 bases). CDR3 length: 17 residues. Germline assignment: CDR1 SGHDT and CDR2 YYEEEE. The V end was cut by 1 base, the J end by 0 bases, with 13 bases between. In DNA, the CDR3 is TGTGCCAGCAGCTTGCGGGTCAGGGGCCCGAACACCGGGGAGCTGTTTTTT. It specifies CASSLRVRGPNTGELFF. Full variable domain (outside the CDR3, taken from reference TRBV5-6 and TRBJ2-2): DAGVTQSPTHLIKTRGQQVTLRCSPKSGHDTVSWYQQALGQGPQFIFQYYEEEERQRGNFPDRFSGHQFPNYSSELNVNALLLGDSALYLCASSLRVRGPNTGELFFGEGSRLTVL.

The chain couples TRBV6-5 to TRBJ1-2, with D perhaps TRBD1 (6 bases). The V and J ends lost 0 bases and 4 bases respectively, with 9 bases between them. The length of the CDR3 is 14 residues. Germline V gene lookup returns CDR1 MNHEY and CDR2 SVGAGI. This chain's CDR3 is CASSYSGGVYGYTF. CDR3 nucleotides: TGTGCCAGCAGTTACTCTGGGGGCGTCTATGGCTACACCTTC.